This T cell receptor (beta chain) is drawn from a study of blood T cell repertoires in COVID-19. Study background: In each case, the material was cDNA or gDNA derived from T cells, B-cell-depleted T cells, or PBMCs.

This CDR3 spans 14 amino acids. Germline loops: CDR1 LNHDA, CDR2 SQIVND (reference sequence). Trimming removed 4 bases from V and 5 bases from J, with 14 bases in between. Produced via immunoSEQ multiplex PCR; TCRdb's table is partial and in-frame only. The table records about 180,000 clones, around 83% of them present only once. Study members were between about 18 and 100 years old and lived in some 22 US regions. The receptor was derived from a man aged 35 to 55 who had recovered from COVID-19. The rearrangement joins TRBV19 to TRBJ2-5; D may be TRBD1 (6 bases). The sample consisted of PBMCs or T cells enriched from blood (not recorded which). This chain's CDR3 is CASSTTRQVETQYF. The CDR3 region has the DNA TGTGCCAGTAGTACAACAAGACAGGTGGAGACCCAGTACTTC.